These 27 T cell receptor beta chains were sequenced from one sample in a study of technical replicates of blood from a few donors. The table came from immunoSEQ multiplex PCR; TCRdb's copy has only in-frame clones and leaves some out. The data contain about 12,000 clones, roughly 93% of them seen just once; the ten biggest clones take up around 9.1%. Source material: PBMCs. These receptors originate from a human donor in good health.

This CDR3 is CAWSHGLAGGADTQYF. CDR3 in DNA: TGTGCCTGGAGTCACGGGCTAGCGGGAGGCGCAGATACGCAGTATTTT. The gene calls are TRBV30 and TRBJ2-3; 11 bases map to TRBD2. This CDR3 is built from 16 residues. The trim removed 2 bases at V and 4 bases at J, leaving 8 bases unmatched. In germline, CDR1 is GTSNPN, CDR2 SVGIG (reference sequence).

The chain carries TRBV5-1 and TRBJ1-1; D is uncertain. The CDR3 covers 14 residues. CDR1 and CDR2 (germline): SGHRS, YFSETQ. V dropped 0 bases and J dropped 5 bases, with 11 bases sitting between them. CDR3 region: CASSLENSKTEAFF. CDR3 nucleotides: TGCGCCAGCAGCTTGGAAAACAGTAAAACTGAAGCTTTCTTT.

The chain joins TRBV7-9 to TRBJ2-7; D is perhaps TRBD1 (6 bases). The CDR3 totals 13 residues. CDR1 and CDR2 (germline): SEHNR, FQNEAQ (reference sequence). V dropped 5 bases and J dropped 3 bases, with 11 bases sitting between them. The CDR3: CASSPRDNYEQYF. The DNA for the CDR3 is TGTGCCAGCAGCCCCCGGGACAACTACGAGCAGTACTTC. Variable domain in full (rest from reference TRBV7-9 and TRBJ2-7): DTGVSQNPRHKITKRGQNVTFRCDPISEHNRLYWYRQTLGQGPEFLTYFQNEAQLEKSRLLSDRFSAERPKGSFSTLEIQRTEQGDSAMYLCASSPRDNYEQYFGPGTRLTVT.

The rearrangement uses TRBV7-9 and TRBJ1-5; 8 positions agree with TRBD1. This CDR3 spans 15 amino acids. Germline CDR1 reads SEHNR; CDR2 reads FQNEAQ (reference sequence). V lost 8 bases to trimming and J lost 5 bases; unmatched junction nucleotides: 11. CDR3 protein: CASSNRGGVDQPQHF. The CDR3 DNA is TGTGCCAGCTCGAACAGGGGGGGGGTGGATCAGCCCCAGCATTTT.

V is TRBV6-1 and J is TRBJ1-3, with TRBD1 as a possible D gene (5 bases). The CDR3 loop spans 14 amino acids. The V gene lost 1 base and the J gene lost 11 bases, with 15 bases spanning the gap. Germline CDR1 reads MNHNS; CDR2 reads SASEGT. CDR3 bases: TGTGCCAGCAGTGAAGAGTCGGGGGGTGGATCCATATATTTT. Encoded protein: CASSEESGGGSIYF.

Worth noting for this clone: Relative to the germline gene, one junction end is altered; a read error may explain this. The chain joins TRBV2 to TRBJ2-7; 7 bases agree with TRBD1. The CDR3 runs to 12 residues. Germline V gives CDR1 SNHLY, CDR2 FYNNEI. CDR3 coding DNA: TGTGCCAGACACACGGGACAGATCATAGGGCACTTC. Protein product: CARHTGQIIGHF.

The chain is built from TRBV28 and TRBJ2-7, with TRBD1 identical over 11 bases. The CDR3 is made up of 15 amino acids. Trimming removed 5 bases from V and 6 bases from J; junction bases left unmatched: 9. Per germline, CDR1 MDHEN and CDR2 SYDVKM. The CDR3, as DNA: TGTGCCAGCAGTACCGGGACCGGGACAGGGGGCGAGCAGTACTTC. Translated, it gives CASSTGTGTGGEQYF.

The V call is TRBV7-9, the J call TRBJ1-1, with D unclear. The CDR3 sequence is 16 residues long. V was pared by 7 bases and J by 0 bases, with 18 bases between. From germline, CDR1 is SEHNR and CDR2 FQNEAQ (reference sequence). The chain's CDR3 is CASTQTPQYMNTEAFF. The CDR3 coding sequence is TGTGCCAGCACCCAAACCCCCCAGTACATGAACACTGAAGCTTTCTTT.

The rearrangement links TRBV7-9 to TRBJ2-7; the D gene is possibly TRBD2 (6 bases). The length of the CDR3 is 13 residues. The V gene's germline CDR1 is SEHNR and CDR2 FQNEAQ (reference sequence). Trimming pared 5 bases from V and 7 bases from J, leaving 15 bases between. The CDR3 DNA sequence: TGTGCCAGCAGCGGGGACGGGAGACAGGAGCAGTACTTC. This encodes CASSGDGRQEQYF.

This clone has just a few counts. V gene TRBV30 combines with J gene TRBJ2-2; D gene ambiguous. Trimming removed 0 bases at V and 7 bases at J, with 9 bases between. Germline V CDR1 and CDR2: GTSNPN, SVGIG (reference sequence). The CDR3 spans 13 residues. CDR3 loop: CAWSVSENGELFF. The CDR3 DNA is TGTGCCTGGAGTGTTAGTGAGAACGGGGAGCTGTTTTTT.

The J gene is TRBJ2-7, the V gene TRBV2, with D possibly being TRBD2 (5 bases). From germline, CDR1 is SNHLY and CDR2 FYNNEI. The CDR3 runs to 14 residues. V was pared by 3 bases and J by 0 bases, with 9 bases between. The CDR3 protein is CASSDGIVSYEQYF. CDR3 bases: TGTGCCAGCAGTGACGGGATCGTCTCCTACGAGCAGTACTTC.

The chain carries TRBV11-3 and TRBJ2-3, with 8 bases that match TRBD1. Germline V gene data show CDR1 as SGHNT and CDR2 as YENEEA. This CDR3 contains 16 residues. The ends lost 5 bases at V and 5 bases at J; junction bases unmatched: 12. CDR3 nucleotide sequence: TGTGCCAGCAGCCCGCACGACAGGGGATATCAAGATACGCAGTATTTT. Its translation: CASSPHDRGYQDTQYF. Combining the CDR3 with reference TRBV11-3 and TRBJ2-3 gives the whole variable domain EAGVVQSPRYKIIEKKQPVAFWCNPISGHNTLYWYLQNLGQGPELLIRYENEEAVDDSQLPKDRFSAERLKGVDSTLKIQPAELGDSAVYLCASSPHDRGYQDTQYFGPGTRLTVL.

This chain's CDR3 is CASSLGLTGASSYNEQFF. CDR3 bases: TGTGCCAGCAGCTTAGGTCTGACAGGGGCGTCCTCCTACAATGAGCAGTTCTTC. The J gene is TRBJ2-1, the V gene TRBV7-9; 8 bases fit TRBD1. V shed 1 base and J 0 bases; nucleotides not matched to a gene: 8. This CDR3 region has 18 residues. The germline V gene encodes CDR1 SEHNR and CDR2 FQNEAQ (reference sequence).

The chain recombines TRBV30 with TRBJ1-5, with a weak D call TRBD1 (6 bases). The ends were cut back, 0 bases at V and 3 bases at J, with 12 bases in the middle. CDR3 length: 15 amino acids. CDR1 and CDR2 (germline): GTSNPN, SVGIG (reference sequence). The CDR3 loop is CAWSVQTGYNQPQHF. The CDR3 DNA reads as TGTGCCTGGAGTGTACAGACAGGCTACAATCAGCCCCAGCATTTT. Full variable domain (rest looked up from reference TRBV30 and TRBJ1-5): SQTIHQWPATLVQPVGSPLSLECTVEGTSNPNLYWYRQAAGRGLQLLFYSVGIGQISSEVPQNLSASRPQDRQFILSSKKLLLSDSGFYLCAWSVQTGYNQPQHFGDGTRLSIL.

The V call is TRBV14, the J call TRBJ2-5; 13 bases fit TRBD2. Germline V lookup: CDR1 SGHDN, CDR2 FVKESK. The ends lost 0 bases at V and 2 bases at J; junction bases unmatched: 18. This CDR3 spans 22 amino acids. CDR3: CASSQDYLGKLAGGPLQETQYF. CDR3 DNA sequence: TGTGCCAGCAGCCAAGACTACCTTGGGAAACTAGCGGGAGGGCCTCTTCAAGAGACCCAGTACTTC.

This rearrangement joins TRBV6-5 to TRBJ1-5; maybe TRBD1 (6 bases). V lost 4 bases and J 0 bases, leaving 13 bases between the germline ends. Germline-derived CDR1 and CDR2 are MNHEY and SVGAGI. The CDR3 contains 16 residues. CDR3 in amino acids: CASSSTGVYSNQPQHF. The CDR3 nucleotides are TGTGCCAGCAGTTCGACAGGAGTCTATAGCAATCAGCCCCAGCATTTT.

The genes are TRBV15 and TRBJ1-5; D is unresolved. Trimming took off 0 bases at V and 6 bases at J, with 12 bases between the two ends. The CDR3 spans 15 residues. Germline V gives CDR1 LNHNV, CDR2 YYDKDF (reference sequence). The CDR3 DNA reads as TGTGCCACCAGCAGAGAGCTGACACTGGGTCAGCCCCAGCATTTT. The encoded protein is CATSRELTLGQPQHF.

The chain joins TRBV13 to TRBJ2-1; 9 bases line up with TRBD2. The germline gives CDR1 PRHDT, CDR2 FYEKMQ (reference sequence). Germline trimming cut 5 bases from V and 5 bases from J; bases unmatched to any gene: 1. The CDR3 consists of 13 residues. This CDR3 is CASSRLADNEQFF. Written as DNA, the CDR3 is TGTGCCAGCAGCCGACTAGCGGACAATGAGCAGTTCTTC.

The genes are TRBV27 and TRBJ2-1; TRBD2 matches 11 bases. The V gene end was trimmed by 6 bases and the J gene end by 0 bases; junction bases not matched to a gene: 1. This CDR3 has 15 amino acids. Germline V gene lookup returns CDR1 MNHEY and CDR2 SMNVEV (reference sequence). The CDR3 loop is CASRLAGGSYNEQFF. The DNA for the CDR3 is TGTGCCAGCAGGCTAGCGGGAGGCTCCTACAATGAGCAGTTCTTC.

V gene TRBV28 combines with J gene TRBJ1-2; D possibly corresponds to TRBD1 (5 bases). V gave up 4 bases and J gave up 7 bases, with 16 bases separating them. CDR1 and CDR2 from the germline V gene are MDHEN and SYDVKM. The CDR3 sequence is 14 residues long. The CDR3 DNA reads TGTGCCAGCAGTTCCCCGCCAGGGAATGGTGGCTACACCTTC. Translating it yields CASSSPPGNGGYTF.

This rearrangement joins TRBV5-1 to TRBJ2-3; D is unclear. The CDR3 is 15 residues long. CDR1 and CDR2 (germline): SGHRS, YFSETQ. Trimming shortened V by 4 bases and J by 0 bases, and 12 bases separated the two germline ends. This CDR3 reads CASSPTSVSTDTQYF. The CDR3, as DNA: TGCGCCAGCAGCCCAACCTCGGTCAGCACAGATACGCAGTATTTT.

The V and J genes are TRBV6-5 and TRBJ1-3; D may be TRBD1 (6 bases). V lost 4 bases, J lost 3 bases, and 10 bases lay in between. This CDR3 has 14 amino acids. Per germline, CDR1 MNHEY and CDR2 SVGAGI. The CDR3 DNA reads TGTGCCAGCAGTTCGGCGACAGGTGGAAACACCATATATTTT. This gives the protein CASSSATGGNTIYF.

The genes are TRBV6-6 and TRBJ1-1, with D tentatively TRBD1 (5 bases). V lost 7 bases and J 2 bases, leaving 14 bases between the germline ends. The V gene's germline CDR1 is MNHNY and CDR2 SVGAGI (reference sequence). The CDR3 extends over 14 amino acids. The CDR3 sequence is CASNAPGRNTEAFF. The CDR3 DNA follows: TGTGCCAGCAATGCTCCAGGGCGAAACACTGAAGCTTTCTTT.

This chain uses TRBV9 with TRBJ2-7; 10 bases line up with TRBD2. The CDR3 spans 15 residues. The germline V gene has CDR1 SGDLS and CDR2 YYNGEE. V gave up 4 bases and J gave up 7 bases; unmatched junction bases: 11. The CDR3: CASSPKSGTSAEQYF. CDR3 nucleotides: TGTGCCAGCAGCCCTAAATCCGGGACTAGCGCTGAGCAGTACTTC.

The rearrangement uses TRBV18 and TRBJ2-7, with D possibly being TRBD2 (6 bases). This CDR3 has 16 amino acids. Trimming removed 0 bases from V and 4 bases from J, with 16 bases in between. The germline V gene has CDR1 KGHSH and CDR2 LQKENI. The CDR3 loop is CASSPPVEGRTYEQYF. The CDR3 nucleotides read TGTGCCAGCTCACCACCGGTGGAAGGGAGGACGTACGAGCAGTACTTC.

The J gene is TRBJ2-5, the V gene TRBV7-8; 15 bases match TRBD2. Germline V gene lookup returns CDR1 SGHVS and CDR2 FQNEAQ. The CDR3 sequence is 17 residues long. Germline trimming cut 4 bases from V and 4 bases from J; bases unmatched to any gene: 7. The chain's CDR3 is CASSWGLAGGGGETQYF. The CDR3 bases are TGTGCCAGCAGCTGGGGACTAGCGGGAGGAGGAGGAGAGACCCAGTACTTC.

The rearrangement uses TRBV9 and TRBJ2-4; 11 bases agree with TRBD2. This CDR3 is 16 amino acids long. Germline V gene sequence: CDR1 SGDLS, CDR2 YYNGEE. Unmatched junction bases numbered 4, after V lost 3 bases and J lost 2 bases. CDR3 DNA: TGTGCCAGCAGCGCGGGACTAGCGGAGCCCAAAAACATTCAGTACTTC. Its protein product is CASSAGLAEPKNIQYF. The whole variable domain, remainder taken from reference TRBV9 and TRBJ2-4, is DSGVTQTPKHLITATGQRVTLRCSPRSGDLSVYWYQQSLDQGLQFLIQYYNGEERAKGNILERFSAQQFPDLHSELNLSSLELGDSALYFCASSAGLAEPKNIQYFGAGTRLSVL.